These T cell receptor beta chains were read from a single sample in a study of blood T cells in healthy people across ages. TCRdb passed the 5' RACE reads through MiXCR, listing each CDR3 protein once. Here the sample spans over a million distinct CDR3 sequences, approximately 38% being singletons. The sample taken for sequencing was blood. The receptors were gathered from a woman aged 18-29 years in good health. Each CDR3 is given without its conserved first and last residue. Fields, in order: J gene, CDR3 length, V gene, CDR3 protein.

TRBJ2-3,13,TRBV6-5,ASSLSGGILDTQY
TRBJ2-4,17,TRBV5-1,ASSLSGDLSILAKNIQY
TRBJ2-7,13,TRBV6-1,ASSPSRLHSYEQY
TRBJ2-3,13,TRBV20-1,SAGGSGGITDTQY
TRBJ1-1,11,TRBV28,ASSPTRRSEAF
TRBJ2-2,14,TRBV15,ATSRAAPKNTGELF
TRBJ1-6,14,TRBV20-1,SARDWKWGDSSPLH
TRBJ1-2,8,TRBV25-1,ATNNYGYT
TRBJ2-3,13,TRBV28,ASSLGVKLTDTQY
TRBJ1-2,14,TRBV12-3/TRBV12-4,ASRLSRRQGNYGYT
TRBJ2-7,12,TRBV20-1,SVNAASGSYEQY
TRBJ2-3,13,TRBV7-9,ASSLGTGVIDTQY
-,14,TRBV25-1,ASSDLLAGLYETQY
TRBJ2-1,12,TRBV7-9,ASPSRGPRDEQF
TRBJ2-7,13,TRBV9,ASSVGPTGAYEQY
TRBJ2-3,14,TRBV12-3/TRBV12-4,ASSSSSGIGTDTQY
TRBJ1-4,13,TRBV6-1,ASTQGGTVPEKLF
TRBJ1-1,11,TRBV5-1,ASSLGGRPEAF
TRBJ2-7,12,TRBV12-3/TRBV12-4,ASSVGQGPSRQY
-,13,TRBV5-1,ASRSKGTGDYEQY
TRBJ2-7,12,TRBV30,ASLTGGISYEQY
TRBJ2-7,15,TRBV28,ASSLVGLAGETYEQY
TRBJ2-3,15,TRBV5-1,ASSFTSSGRAEYTQY
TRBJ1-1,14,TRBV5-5,ASSLGVGGSNTEAF
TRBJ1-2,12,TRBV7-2,ASSSQGLDYGYT
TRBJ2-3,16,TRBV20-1,SAHPWGTGTPSTDTQY
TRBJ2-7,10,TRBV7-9,ASSYRGDEQY
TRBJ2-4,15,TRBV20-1,SASGTSGPSAKNIQY
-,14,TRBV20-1,SALAPQQVAHYEQY
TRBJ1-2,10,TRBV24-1,ATSGDSYGYT
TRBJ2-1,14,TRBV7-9,ASSSILQGTYNEQF
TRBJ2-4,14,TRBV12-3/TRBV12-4,ASSKNRGQAKNIQY
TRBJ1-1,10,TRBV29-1,SGGTRKTEAF
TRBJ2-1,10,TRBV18,ASSPIRGEQF
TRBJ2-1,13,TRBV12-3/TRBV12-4,ASTPGLAGVNEQF
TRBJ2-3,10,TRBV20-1,SALTRTDTQY
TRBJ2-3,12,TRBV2,ARGGSGYADTQY
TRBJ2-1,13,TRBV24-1,ATSDPRLAGNEQF
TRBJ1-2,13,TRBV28,ASSSLADRGLGYT